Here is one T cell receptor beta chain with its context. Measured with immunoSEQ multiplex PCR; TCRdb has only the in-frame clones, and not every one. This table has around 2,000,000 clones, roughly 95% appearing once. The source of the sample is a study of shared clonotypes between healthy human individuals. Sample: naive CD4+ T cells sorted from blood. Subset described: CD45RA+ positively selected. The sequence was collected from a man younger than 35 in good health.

Here the CDR3 reads CASSLRQGVSQPQHF. DNA of the CDR3: TGTGCCAGCAGTTTAAGACAGGGGGTAAGTCAGCCCCAGCATTTT. This sequence joins TRBV28 and TRBJ1-5, with 9 bases aligning to TRBD1. The CDR3 contains 15 residues. Unmatched junction bases numbered 5, after V lost 2 bases and J lost 6 bases. Germline V lookup: CDR1 MDHEN, CDR2 SYDVKM.